The 30 T cell receptor beta chains below come from one sample, sequenced in a study of shared clonotypes between healthy human individuals. Only in-frame clones appear in the TCRdb table, and some are missing; sequencing was by immunoSEQ multiplex PCR. The repertoire has roughly 2.5 million clones, just over 90% of them found once; the top ten carry 0.11% to 0.15%. What was sequenced was naive CD4+ T cells sorted from blood. Indicated subset: CD45RA+ positively selected. All receptors derive from a man between 18 and 29 years old in good health.

The CDR3 sequence: CASSRWASGDLNNEQFF. The CDR3 DNA sequence: TGTGCCAGCAGCCGCTGGGCTAGCGGAGACTTGAACAATGAGCAGTTCTTC. The V and J genes are TRBV9 and TRBJ2-1; TRBD2 aligns across 7 bases. V lost 4 bases to trimming and J lost 5 bases; unmatched junction nucleotides: 15. Germline V gene data show CDR1 as SGDLS and CDR2 as YYNGEE. The CDR3 contains 17 residues.

The V call is TRBV30, the J call TRBJ2-7, with 7 positions matching TRBD1. V shed 1 base and J 7 bases; nucleotides not matched to a gene: 7. There are 13 residues in the CDR3. CDR1 is GTSNPN and CDR2 is SVGIG in the germline V gene (reference sequence). The CDR3 here is CAWSGDRVSEQYF. The CDR3 region has the DNA TGTGCCTGGAGTGGGGACAGAGTCTCAGAGCAGTACTTC.

The chain combines TRBV18 with TRBJ2-3, with 7 nucleotides matching TRBD1. J lost 4 bases, V lost 3 bases, and 4 bases had no gene match. The CDR3 runs 14 residues. The germline gives CDR1 KGHSH, CDR2 LQKENI. The CDR3 bases are TGTGCCAGCTCACCTGCGACAGGGCCAGATACGCAGTATTTT. It is translated as CASSPATGPDTQYF.

To note about this clone: Other DNA sequences in this specimen translate into the identical CDR3. DNA of the CDR3: TGTGCCAGCAGTTCAACGGGTACTGAAGCTTTCTTT. This translates into CASSSTGTEAFF. This chain connects TRBV6-5 to TRBJ1-1; D unclear. V lost 4 bases to trimming and J lost 5 bases, with 8 bases between them. CDR1 and CDR2 from the germline V gene are MNHEY and SVGAGI. The CDR3 is 12 residues long.

The chain carries TRBV5-1 and TRBJ2-3; 11 bases fit TRBD2. J was trimmed by 4 bases and V by 4 bases; bases with no gene match: 8. Germline-derived CDR1 and CDR2 are SGHRS and YFSETQ. The CDR3 totals 16 residues. CDR3 bases: TGCGCCAGCAGCCCGGTAGCGGGAGGGATCTCAGATACGCAGTATTTT. This encodes CASSPVAGGISDTQYF.

The J gene is TRBJ2-7, the V gene TRBV6-6; 14 nucleotides match TRBD2. Looked up from germline, CDR1 is MNHNY and CDR2 is SVGAGI (reference sequence). Trimming at V came to 5 bases and at J to 4 bases, leaving 4 bases not matched to a gene. This CDR3 spans 15 amino acids. This CDR3 is CASSRTSGRLYEQYF. CDR3 DNA: TGTGCCAGCAGTCGGACTAGCGGGAGGTTGTACGAGCAGTACTTC.

The rearrangement joins TRBV20-1 to TRBJ1-2; D is unresolved. The CDR3 spans 11 residues. Looked up from germline, CDR1 is DFQATT and CDR2 is SNEGSKA (reference sequence). Between the trimmed V and J ends, which lost 1 base and 14 bases, there was a span of 14 bases. The CDR3 nucleotides are TGCAGTGCTAGAGCCGGGGAAGCAGCTACCTTC. Residues: CSARAGEAATF.

This clone was seen more than once but under ten times. This chain connects TRBV2 to TRBJ1-2, with D unresolved. This CDR3 has 13 amino acids. The V end was cut by 7 bases, the J end by 0 bases, with 9 bases between. Germline V CDR1 and CDR2: SNHLY, FYNNEI. This CDR3 reads CASTRTANYGYTF. The DNA for the CDR3 is TGTGCCAGCACCCGCACAGCTAACTATGGCTACACCTTC.

This rearrangement joins TRBV6-1 to TRBJ2-7; 8 bases align to TRBD1. Looked up from germline, CDR1 is MNHNS and CDR2 is SASEGT. The CDR3 runs 14 residues. After removal of 5 bases from V and 3 bases from J, the junction contained 6 bases not matched to a gene. This chain's CDR3 is CASSTGQANYEQYF. For the CDR3, the DNA is TGTGCCAGCAGTACGGGACAGGCAAACTACGAGCAGTACTTC.

The chain has TRBV7-9 and TRBJ1-2; D is unresolved. The CDR3 length is 12 residues. V was trimmed by 3 bases and J by 6 bases, leaving 8 bases between them. CDR1 and CDR2 from the germline V gene are SEHNR and FQNEAQ (reference sequence). The CDR3 coding sequence is TGTGCCAGCAGCTTTAGTTATCATGGCTACACCTTC. Protein: CASSFSYHGYTF.

This sequence joins TRBV7-2 and TRBJ2-5, with D maybe TRBD1 (5 bases). With 1 base removed from V and 5 bases from J, the gap between germline ends came to 14 bases. There are 15 residues in the CDR3. Germline CDR1 is SGHTA and CDR2 is FQGNSA. In DNA, the CDR3 is TGTGCCAGCAGCTTAGGGGCAGGGCTGAGGGAGACCCAGTACTTC. Protein product: CASSLGAGLRETQYF.

The chain couples TRBV11-2 to TRBJ2-5; TRBD2 aligns across 8 bases. This CDR3 comprises 15 residues. The germline gives CDR1 SGHAT, CDR2 FQNNGV. With 2 bases clipped from V and 5 bases from J, the junction kept 7 bases outside the gene matches. CDR3: CASSLMAGGEETQYF. The CDR3 nucleotides read TGTGCCAGCAGCTTAATGGCGGGGGGAGAGGAGACCCAGTACTTC.

This chain uses TRBV5-1 with TRBJ2-2, with 8 positions matching TRBD2. The germline V gene encodes CDR1 SGHRS and CDR2 YFSETQ. V lost 5 bases and J lost 6; bases outside the gene matches: 9. The CDR3 totals 15 residues. The CDR3 nucleotides are TGCGCCAGCAGAATCCGGCGGGGGGCCTCCGGGGAGCTGTTTTTT. This translates into CASRIRRGASGELFF.

This clone has just one count. Other nucleotide sequences from this sample produce the same CDR3. The chain couples TRBV30 to TRBJ1-2, with TRBD1 identical over 9 bases. CDR3 length: 13 amino acids. In germline, CDR1 is GTSNPN, CDR2 SVGIG (reference sequence). V shed 2 bases and J 5 bases; nucleotides not matched to a gene: 3. CDR3 DNA sequence: TGTGCCTGGAGTACAGGGACAGGGTATGGCTACACCTTC. Protein: CAWSTGTGYGYTF. Complete variable domain (other parts from reference TRBV30 and TRBJ1-2): SQTIHQWPATLVQPVGSPLSLECTVEGTSNPNLYWYRQAAGRGLQLLFYSVGIGQISSEVPQNLSASRPQDRQFILSSKKLLLSDSGFYLCAWSTGTGYGYTFGSGTRLTVV.

The chain links TRBV7-2 to TRBJ2-3, with 11 bases fitting TRBD2. CDR1 and CDR2 (germline): SGHTA, FQGNSA. The V gene end was trimmed by 4 bases and the J gene end by 2 bases; junction bases not matched to a gene: 5. The CDR3 length is 16 residues. CDR3 protein: CASSSLAGGVTDTQYF. CDR3 sequence (DNA): TGTGCCAGCAGCTCCTTAGCGGGAGGGGTCACAGATACGCAGTATTTT.

The V call is TRBV2, the J call TRBJ2-3; 7 nucleotides line up with TRBD2. Germline-derived CDR1 and CDR2 are SNHLY and FYNNEI. The CDR3 is made up of 14 amino acids. V dropped 7 bases and J dropped 1; count of bases not matched to a gene: 5. This CDR3 reads CASKVSGGTDTQYF. The CDR3 coding sequence is TGTGCCAGCAAAGTCAGCGGGGGCACAGATACGCAGTATTTT.

V usage is TRBV6-6 and J usage is TRBJ2-7; D is unresolved. With 6 bases removed from V and 6 bases from J, the gap between germline ends came to 15 bases. The CDR3 sequence is 13 residues long. CDR1 is MNHNY, CDR2 SVGAGI, per germline (reference sequence). The CDR3 loop reads CASRSRGYGEQYF. The CDR3 DNA is TGTGCCAGCAGGTCCCGTGGGTACGGCGAGCAGTACTTC.

For this clone: A much larger clone is a single base away; this may be a read error. This chain uses TRBV13 with TRBJ2-5; D not certain. V lost 1 base and J lost 7, with 4 bases in between. CDR1 is PRHDT, CDR2 FYEKMQ, per germline (reference sequence). The CDR3 extends over 11 amino acids. The CDR3 bases are TGTGCCAGCAGCTTAGAGGGGACCCAGTACTTC. It yields the protein CASSLEGTQYF. Together with reference TRBV13 and TRBJ2-5, the CDR3 gives the full variable domain: AAGVIQSPRHLIKEKRETATLKCYPIPRHDTVYWYQQGPGQDPQFLISFYEKMQSDKGSIPDRFSAQQFSDYHSELNMSSLELGDSALYFCASSLEGTQYFGPGTRLLVL.

This rearrangement joins TRBV6-6 to TRBJ2-1, with a possible D match to TRBD2 (6 bases). Between the trimmed V and J ends, which lost 5 bases and 7 bases, there was a span of 12 bases. The CDR3 covers 13 residues. Germline assignment: CDR1 MNHNY and CDR2 SVGAGI (reference sequence). CDR3 sequence: CASSARGGNEQFF. In DNA, the CDR3 is TGTGCCAGCAGTGCCCGAGGAGGGAATGAGCAGTTCTTC.

V is TRBV7-3 and J is TRBJ2-7, with TRBD2 identical over 7 bases. Germline loops: CDR1 SGHTA, CDR2 FQGTGA. J was trimmed by 0 bases and V by 1 base; bases with no gene match: 6. The CDR3 contains 16 residues. The CDR3 region is CASSLNQRGVSYEQYF. The CDR3 nucleotides are TGTGCCAGCAGCTTAAACCAGCGGGGCGTCTCCTACGAGCAGTACTTC.

The rearrangement joins TRBV7-9 to TRBJ2-3; TRBD2 matches at 10 bases. V was clipped by 3 bases and J by 3 bases; unmatched bases: 3. CDR3 size: 15 residues. Looked up from germline, CDR1 is SEHNR and CDR2 is FQNEAQ (reference sequence). CDR3 nucleotides: TGTGCCAGCAGCTTTAGCGGGGGGCAGACAGATACGCAGTATTTT. This sequence encodes CASSFSGGQTDTQYF.

The rearrangement uses TRBV5-6 and TRBJ2-1; 14 positions agree with TRBD2. CDR1 is SGHDT and CDR2 is YYEEEE in the germline V gene. Unmatched junction bases numbered 8, after V lost 3 bases and J lost 6 bases. This CDR3 is built from 17 residues. The chain's CDR3 is CASSSWTSGGMINEQFF. The CDR3 region has the DNA TGTGCCAGCAGCTCGTGGACTAGCGGGGGGATGATCAATGAGCAGTTCTTC.

On this clone itself: A junction boundary mismatches the germline segment, possibly from a read error. This sequence joins TRBV7-7 and TRBJ2-1, with 9 bases matching TRBD2. Germline V gene lookup returns CDR1 SSHAT and CDR2 FNYEAQ (reference sequence). This CDR3 is built from 18 residues. In DNA, the CDR3 is TGTGCTAGCAGCTTATTTGTTGTAAGCGGGGGGCAATTCAATGAGCAGTTCTTC. Amino acids: CASSLFVVSGGQFNEQFF.

In this sample, this clone turned up once. This sequence joins TRBV5-5 and TRBJ1-1; no reliable D call. V lost 1 base to trimming and J lost 1 base, with 8 bases between them. CDR1 is SGHKS and CDR2 is YYEKEE in the germline V gene (reference sequence). The CDR3 length is 14 residues. In nucleotides, the CDR3 is TGTGCCAGCAGCTTGATCAGGAGGAACACTGAAGCTTTCTTT. Amino acid sequence: CASSLIRRNTEAFF.

This sequence joins TRBV15 and TRBJ1-2; D may be TRBD1 (5 bases). Germline V CDR1 and CDR2: LNHNV, YYDKDF (reference sequence). This CDR3 comprises 16 residues. Trimming shortened V by 5 bases and J by 7 bases, and 23 bases separated the two germline ends. The CDR3 sequence: CATSRDGGRGSSGYTF. The CDR3 nucleotides read TGTGCCACCAGCCGTGATGGAGGTAGGGGATCGAGTGGCTACACCTTC.

The chain joins TRBV29-1 to TRBJ2-1; no clear D. Trimming left V 6 bases short and J 8 bases short, with 11 bases between. CDR1 SQVTM and CDR2 ANQGSEA come from the germline V gene. This CDR3 comprises 11 residues. DNA of the CDR3: TGCAGCGTGGTTAGAGCGTATGAGCAGTTCTTC. Protein product: CSVVRAYEQFF.

The chain recombines TRBV6-1 with TRBJ1-5; D not resolved. Trimming stripped 8 bases from V and 0 bases from J, with 11 bases between. CDR3 length: 14 amino acids. Germline V gene sequence: CDR1 MNHNS, CDR2 SASEGT. This chain's CDR3 is CASLPGNSNQPQHF. Written as DNA, the CDR3 is TGTGCCAGCCTCCCCGGGAATAGCAATCAGCCCCAGCATTTT.

The chain uses TRBV2 and TRBJ2-7; D perhaps matches TRBD2 (5 bases). CDR3 length equals 15 residues. The V end lost 4 bases, the J end lost 3 bases, and 16 bases lay between the germline ends. Germline CDR1 is SNHLY and CDR2 is FYNNEI. The CDR3: CASSGAAGPGYEQYF. The CDR3 region has the DNA TGTGCCAGCAGTGGAGCGGCCGGGCCTGGCTACGAGCAGTACTTC.

V gene TRBV11-3 combines with J gene TRBJ2-2; D is undetermined. Germline V CDR1 and CDR2: SGHNT, YENEEA. The CDR3 covers 15 residues. V dropped 1 base and J dropped 4 bases, with 10 bases sitting between them. CDR3 bases: TGTGCCAGCAGCTTAGTAGGCGGAAGCACCGGGGAGCTGTTTTTT. Its translation is CASSLVGGSTGELFF.

This clone has a single count. The rearrangement links TRBV5-1 to TRBJ2-4; tentatively, D is TRBD1 (5 bases). V lost 1 base and J lost 8, with 10 bases in between. Germline V gives CDR1 SGHRS, CDR2 YFSETQ. This CDR3 is built from 13 residues. CDR3 residues: CASSLQGRDIQYF. The DNA for the CDR3 is TGCGCCAGCAGCTTGCAGGGTCGGGACATTCAGTACTTC.